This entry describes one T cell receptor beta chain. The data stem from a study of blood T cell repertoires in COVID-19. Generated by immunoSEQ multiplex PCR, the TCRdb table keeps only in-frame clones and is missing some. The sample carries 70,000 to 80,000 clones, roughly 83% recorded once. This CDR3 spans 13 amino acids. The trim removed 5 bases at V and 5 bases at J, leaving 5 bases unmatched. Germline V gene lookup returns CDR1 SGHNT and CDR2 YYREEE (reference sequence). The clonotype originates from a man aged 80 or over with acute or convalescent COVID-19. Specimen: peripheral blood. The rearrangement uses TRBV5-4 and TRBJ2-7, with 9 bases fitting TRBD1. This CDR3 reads CASSTGTGNEQYF. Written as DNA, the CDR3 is TGTGCCAGCAGTACCGGGACAGGGAACGAGCAGTACTTC.